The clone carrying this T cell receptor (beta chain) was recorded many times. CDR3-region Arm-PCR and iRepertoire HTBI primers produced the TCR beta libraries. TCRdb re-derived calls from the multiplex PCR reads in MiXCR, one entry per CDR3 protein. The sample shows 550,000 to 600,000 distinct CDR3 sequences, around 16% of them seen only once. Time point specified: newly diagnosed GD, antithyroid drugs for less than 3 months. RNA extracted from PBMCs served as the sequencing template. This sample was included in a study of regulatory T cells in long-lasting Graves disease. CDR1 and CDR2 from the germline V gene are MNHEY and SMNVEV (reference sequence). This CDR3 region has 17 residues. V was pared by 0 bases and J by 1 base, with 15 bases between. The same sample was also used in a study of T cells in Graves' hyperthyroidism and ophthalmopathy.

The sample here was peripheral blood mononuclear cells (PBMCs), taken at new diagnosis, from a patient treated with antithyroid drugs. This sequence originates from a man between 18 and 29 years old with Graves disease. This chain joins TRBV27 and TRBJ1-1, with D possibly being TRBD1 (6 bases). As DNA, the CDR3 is TGTGCCAGCAGTTTATCGATTTTCGGGGGCGGGAACACTGAAGCTTTCTTT. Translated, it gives CASSLSIFGGGNTEAFF.